The 27 T cell receptor beta chains given below trace back to one sample, sequenced in a study of T cells in tuberculosis (dated by TCRdb to the late 2010s). The method was the immunoSEQ multiplex PCR assay. Not all clones reach the TCRdb copy of this immuneACCESS table, which keeps in-frame sequences only. Checked studies attribute under half of the gap to unresolved V genes and leave the rest unexplained. For this sample there are around 38,000 clones; about 93% appear just once. Over 6.5% of the sample is taken by the ten largest. Sequenced sample: PBMCs. All receptors come from a donor aged 10-30 years with latent tuberculosis or without tuberculosis infection.

This clone was seen only a few times. The rearrangement joins TRBV14 to TRBJ1-6, with D possibly matching TRBD1 (5 bases). The germline V gene encodes CDR1 SGHDN and CDR2 FVKESK. The CDR3 has 14 amino acids. V lost 3 bases to trimming and J lost 4 bases, with 7 bases between them. CDR3 in amino acids: CASSQGRYNSPLHF. The CDR3 coding sequence is TGTGCCAGCAGCCAGGGGCGTTATAATTCACCCCTCCACTTT. Full variable domain (missing parts from reference TRBV14 and TRBJ1-6): EAGVTQFPSHSVIEKGQTVTLRCDPISGHDNLYWYRRVMGKEIKFLLHFVKESKQDESGMPNNRFLAERTGGTYSTLKVQPAELEDSGVYFCASSQGRYNSPLHFGNGTRLTVT.

The chain recombines TRBV6-5 with TRBJ1-2; D uncertain. This CDR3 has 13 amino acids. Germline values: CDR1 MNHEY, CDR2 SVGAGI. The V end was cut by 7 bases, the J end by 4 bases, with 13 bases between. The CDR3 nucleotides are TGTGCCAGCACCCGACCGGGTCTCTATGGCTACACCTTC. Translating gives CASTRPGLYGYTF.

The chain couples TRBV4-1 to TRBJ2-2; possible D gene TRBD1, 5 bases. The CDR3 has 14 residues. V shed 0 bases and J shed 5 bases, with 7 bases lying between them. Per the germline V gene, CDR1 is MGHRA and CDR2 is YSYEKL. CDR3 nucleotides: TGCGCCAGCAGCCAAGATAGGGGAACCGGGGAGCTGTTTTTT. This codes for CASSQDRGTGELFF.

About this clone itself: Additional DNA sequences in this sample encode the identical CDR3. The chain uses TRBV5-1 and TRBJ1-2; TRBD1 aligns across 8 bases. The CDR3 loop spans 14 amino acids. The germline CDR1 and CDR2 sequences are SGHRS and YFSETQ. J was trimmed by 2 bases and V by 0 bases; bases with no gene match: 0. The DNA of the CDR3 is TGCGCCAGCAGCTTGGGACAGGGGAACTATGGCTACACCTTC. Protein sequence: CASSLGQGNYGYTF. The whole variable domain, remainder taken from reference TRBV5-1 and TRBJ1-2, is KAGVTQTPRYLIKTRGQQVTLSCSPISGHRSVSWYQQTPGQGLQFLFEYFSETQRNKGNFPGRFSGRQFSNSRSEMNVSTLELGDSALYLCASSLGQGNYGYTFGSGTRLTVV.

The chain links TRBV30 to TRBJ1-2; D unclear. Germline V gene data show CDR1 as GTSNPN and CDR2 as SVGIG (reference sequence). The germline V and J ends were trimmed by 0 bases and 3 bases, with 17 bases remaining between them. This CDR3 comprises 16 residues. For the CDR3, the DNA is TGTGCCTGGAGTGTACTCTTCCGTCGGGGAGACTATGGCTACACCTTC. This translates into CAWSVLFRRGDYGYTF.

This rearrangement joins TRBV9 to TRBJ1-2; TRBD1 agrees at 7 bases. Germline-derived CDR1 and CDR2 are SGDLS and YYNGEE. The CDR3 covers 15 residues. V gave up 3 bases and J gave up 4 bases; unmatched junction bases: 9. In DNA, the CDR3 is TGTGCCAGCAGCGCCCTGACAGGGACCGGCTATGGCTACACCTTC. Translating gives CASSALTGTGYGYTF.

This rearrangement joins TRBV7-3 to TRBJ1-2; 9 bases align to TRBD1. The CDR3 runs 13 residues. V shed 5 bases and J 9 bases; nucleotides not matched to a gene: 7. Germline V lookup: CDR1 SGHTA, CDR2 FQGTGA. The DNA for the CDR3 is TGTGCCAGCAGCCCAACGGGGACAGGGAGCTACACCTTC. Protein product: CASSPTGTGSYTF.

This clone showed up just a few times. The J gene is TRBJ1-6, the V gene TRBV5-4, with TRBD1 matching over 9 bases. V lost 2 bases, J lost 6 bases, and 6 bases stayed unmatched. This CDR3 contains 16 residues. Germline V gene lookup returns CDR1 SGHNT and CDR2 YYREEE (reference sequence). The DNA for the CDR3 is TGTGCCAGCAGCTTCCCCGGACAGGGGTTTAATTCACCCCTCCACTTT. Translated: CASSFPGQGFNSPLHF.

This rearrangement joins TRBV6-6 to TRBJ2-5; the match to TRBD2 covers 13 bases. CDR1 and CDR2 (germline): MNHNY, SVGAGI (reference sequence). The CDR3 contains 15 residues. J was trimmed by 5 bases and V by 8 bases; bases with no gene match: 8. Here the CDR3 DNA reads TGTGCCAGCGCTCGACTAGCGGGGGGTGGTGAGACCCAGTACTTC. This gives the protein CASARLAGGGETQYF.

The chain has TRBV10-3 and TRBJ1-2; unclear D gene. Germline-derived CDR1 and CDR2 are ENHRY and SYGVKD. V lost 5 bases and J 8 bases, leaving 9 bases between the germline ends. The CDR3 sequence is 11 residues long. The CDR3 reads CAISKGSGYTF. The CDR3 region has the DNA TGTGCCATCAGTAAAGGGAGCGGCTACACCTTC.

The chain uses TRBV9 and TRBJ2-1; the D gene is possibly TRBD1 (6 bases). V lost 0 bases to trimming and J lost 9 bases, with 16 bases between them. The CDR3 totals 15 residues. Germline V gene lookup returns CDR1 SGDLS and CDR2 YYNGEE. The CDR3 nucleotides are TGTGCCAGCAGCGTAGAGGCAGGGGTGTTTGGTGAGCAGTTCTTC. This sequence encodes CASSVEAGVFGEQFF.

The V gene is TRBV5-1, the J gene TRBJ2-3, with TRBD1 identical over 7 bases. Germline assignment: CDR1 SGHRS and CDR2 YFSETQ. V was clipped by 4 bases and J by 4 bases; unmatched bases: 9. The CDR3 has 15 residues. CDR3: CASSDDTGDADTQYF. The CDR3 DNA is TGCGCCAGCAGCGATGACACAGGGGATGCAGATACGCAGTATTTT.

The chain is built from TRBV19 and TRBJ2-5; 10 nucleotides match TRBD1. The ends lost 2 bases at V and 2 bases at J; junction bases unmatched: 5. The CDR3 extends over 16 amino acids. The germline V gene has CDR1 LNHDA and CDR2 SQIVND (reference sequence). The CDR3: CASSIRGDRGQETQYF. The DNA of the CDR3 is TGTGCCAGTAGTATAAGGGGGGACAGGGGACAAGAGACCCAGTACTTC.

This clone was seen once. The V and J genes are TRBV30 and TRBJ1-2; D is uncertain. V dropped 3 bases and J dropped 8 bases, with 10 bases sitting between them. The CDR3 contains 11 residues. CDR1 and CDR2 (germline): GTSNPN, SVGIG (reference sequence). CDR3 DNA: TGTGCCTGGAGCCGACATCTCGGCTACACCTTC. Protein sequence: CAWSRHLGYTF. The entire variable domain, with the rest obtained from reference TRBV30 and TRBJ1-2, is as follows: SQTIHQWPATLVQPVGSPLSLECTVEGTSNPNLYWYRQAAGRGLQLLFYSVGIGQISSEVPQNLSASRPQDRQFILSSKKLLLSDSGFYLCAWSRHLGYTFGSGTRLTVV.

The gene calls are TRBV7-2 and TRBJ1-1; D may be TRBD1 (5 bases). The CDR3 is 14 amino acids. CDR1 SGHTA and CDR2 FQGNSA come from the germline V gene. Trimming shortened V by 2 bases and J by 3 bases, and 10 bases separated the two germline ends. The CDR3 is CASSLSGADTEAFF. Here the CDR3 DNA reads TGTGCCAGCAGCTTAAGCGGGGCAGACACTGAAGCTTTCTTT. Based on the CDR3 plus reference TRBV7-2 and TRBJ1-1, the full variable domain is GAGVSQSPSNKVTEKGKDVELRCDPISGHTALYWYRQSLGQGLEFLIYFQGNSAPDKSGLPSDRFSAERTGGSVSTLTIQRTQQEDSAVYLCASSLSGADTEAFFGQGTRLTVV.

This clone was detected a few times. V gene TRBV9 combines with J gene TRBJ1-2; D remains unclear. The CDR3 contains 13 residues. Germline V gene lookup returns CDR1 SGDLS and CDR2 YYNGEE. Trimming shortened V by 4 bases and J by 5 bases, and 12 bases separated the two germline ends. CDR3 sequence reads: CASSLGLEYGYTF. DNA for the CDR3: TGTGCCAGCAGCCTTGGACTGGAATATGGCTACACCTTC.

V is TRBV10-3 and J is TRBJ2-7, with unresolved D. The germline V gene encodes CDR1 ENHRY and CDR2 SYGVKD. The V gene lost 3 bases and the J gene lost 2 bases, with 5 bases spanning the gap. The CDR3 length is 12 residues. CDR3 loop: CAISDLAYEQYF. The CDR3 coding sequence is TGTGCCATCAGTGACCTAGCCTACGAGCAGTACTTC.

This rearrangement joins TRBV14 to TRBJ2-3; the match to TRBD2 covers 9 bases. The CDR3 spans 17 residues. Germline CDR1 SGHDN, CDR2 FVKESK. Trimming removed 0 bases from V and 4 bases from J; junction bases left unmatched: 8. The CDR3 DNA sequence: TGTGCCAGCAGCCAAGAGGAAAGGCTAGCGGGGCCAGATACGCAGTATTTT. Amino acid sequence: CASSQEERLAGPDTQYF. Supplemented by reference TRBV14 and TRBJ2-3, the full variable domain reads EAGVTQFPSHSVIEKGQTVTLRCDPISGHDNLYWYRRVMGKEIKFLLHFVKESKQDESGMPNNRFLAERTGGTYSTLKVQPAELEDSGVYFCASSQEERLAGPDTQYFGPGTRLTVL.

This chain connects TRBV4-3 to TRBJ1-4; no firm D call. Germline CDR1 LGHNA, CDR2 YSLEER. Trimming cost V 1 base and J 4 bases, with 13 bases left between them. The CDR3 spans 16 residues. CDR3 sequence (DNA): TGCGCCAGCAGCCAAGGAGGCAGCTTAAATAATGAAAAACTGTTTTTT. The encoded protein is CASSQGGSLNNEKLFF.

CDR3 bases: TGTGCCACCACACTCGGGAACCGAGGAGGCTACACCTTC. This gives the protein CATTLGNRGGYTF. The J gene is TRBJ1-2, the V gene TRBV10-3, with D unresolved. The germline V and J ends were trimmed by 10 bases and 8 bases, with 20 bases remaining between them. CDR1 is ENHRY and CDR2 is SYGVKD in the germline V gene. This CDR3 is 13 amino acids long.

The gene calls are TRBV4-1 and TRBJ1-2; tentative D call: TRBD1 (6 bases). This CDR3 contains 16 residues. V gave up 4 bases and J gave up 2 bases, with 17 bases separating them. Germline CDR1 and CDR2: MGHRA and YSYEKL. CDR3 in DNA: TGCGCCAGCAGCCCCTTTTTTTCGACAGGAAACTATGGCTACACCTTC. This encodes CASSPFFSTGNYGYTF.

This chain links TRBV4-1 with TRBJ1-2; D may be TRBD1 (6 bases). The CDR3 sequence is 16 residues long. Germline V gives CDR1 MGHRA, CDR2 YSYEKL. Trimming shortened V by 2 bases and J by 1 base, and 14 bases separated the two germline ends. The CDR3 nucleotides are TGCGCCAGCAGCCAACCCAGCAGGGGAATTAACTATGGCTACACCTTC. Its protein product is CASSQPSRGINYGYTF.

Only one count was recorded for this clone. The chain joins TRBV5-6 to TRBJ1-2; D call uncertain. The CDR3 has 15 amino acids. Trimming left V 0 bases short and J 0 bases short, with 9 bases between. CDR1 SGHDT and CDR2 YYEEEE come from the germline V gene. CDR3 DNA sequence: TGTGCCAGCAGCTTGGTTGGGCTATCTAACTATGGCTACACCTTC. Translated: CASSLVGLSNYGYTF.

This clone has just one count. The J gene is TRBJ2-7, the V gene TRBV21-1; the D call in the table, TRBD1, was not verified against the DNA. TRBV21-1 is a pseudogene locus. This CDR3 contains 16 residues. This CDR3 reads CASSKRERDRAYEQYF. Written as DNA, the CDR3 is TGTGCCAGCAGCAAACGAGAAAGGGACAGGGCTTACGAGCAGTACTTC.

This chain connects TRBV2 to TRBJ1-2; 12 nucleotides match TRBD1. Germline assignment: CDR1 SNHLY and CDR2 FYNNEI. The CDR3 extends over 14 amino acids. Trimming took 11 bases from V and 0 from J; bases not matched to a gene: 4. The CDR3 DNA reads TGTGCCGGGACAGGGGGCCTCTCTAACTATGGCTACACCTTC. It specifies CAGTGGLSNYGYTF.

The chain employs TRBV10-3 and TRBJ1-1; TRBD1 matches at 12 bases. V was pared by 7 bases and J by 8 bases, with 8 bases of the junction left unmatched. Germline V gene sequence: CDR1 ENHRY, CDR2 SYGVKD. The CDR3 loop spans 14 amino acids. The CDR3 reads CAITPGQGAVEAFF. CDR3 sequence (DNA): TGTGCCATCACACCGGGACAGGGGGCTGTAGAAGCTTTCTTT.

The chain is built from TRBV27 and TRBJ1-2, with 8 bases fitting TRBD1. After removal of 6 bases from V and 6 bases from J, the junction contained 9 bases not matched to a gene. Germline V lookup: CDR1 MNHEY, CDR2 SMNVEV (reference sequence). CDR3 size: 14 residues. In DNA form, the CDR3 reads TGTGCCAGCAGATTCGCGGGACAGGCCGATGGCTACACCTTC. This gives the protein CASRFAGQADGYTF.